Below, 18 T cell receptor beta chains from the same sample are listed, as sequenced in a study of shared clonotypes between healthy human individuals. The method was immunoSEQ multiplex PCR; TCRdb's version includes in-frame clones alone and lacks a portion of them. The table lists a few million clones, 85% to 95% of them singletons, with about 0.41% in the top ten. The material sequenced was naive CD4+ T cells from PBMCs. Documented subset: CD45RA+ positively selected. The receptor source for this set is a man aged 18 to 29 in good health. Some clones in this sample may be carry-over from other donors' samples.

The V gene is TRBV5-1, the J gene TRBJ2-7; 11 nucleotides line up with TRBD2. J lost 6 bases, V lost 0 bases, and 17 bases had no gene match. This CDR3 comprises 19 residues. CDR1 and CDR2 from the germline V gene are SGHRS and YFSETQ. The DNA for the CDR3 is TGCGCCAGCAGCTTGGGAATCTTGGCTAGCGGGAGGATGACGGGCGAGCAGTACTTC. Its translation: CASSLGILASGRMTGEQYF.

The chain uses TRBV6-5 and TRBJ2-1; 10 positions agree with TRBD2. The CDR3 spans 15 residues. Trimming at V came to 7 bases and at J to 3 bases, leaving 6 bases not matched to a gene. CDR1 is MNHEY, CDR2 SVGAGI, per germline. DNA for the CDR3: TGTGCCAGCAAAGAAGGACTAGCGGTCTACAATGAGCAGTTCTTC. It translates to CASKEGLAVYNEQFF.

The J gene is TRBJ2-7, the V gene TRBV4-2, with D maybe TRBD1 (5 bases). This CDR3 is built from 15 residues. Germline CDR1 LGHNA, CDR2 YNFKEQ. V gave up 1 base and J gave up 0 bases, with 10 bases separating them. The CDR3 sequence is CASSQGGQYSYEQYF. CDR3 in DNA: TGTGCCAGCAGCCAAGGGGGCCAGTACTCCTACGAGCAGTACTTC.

CDR3 DNA sequence: TGTGCCAGCAGCCATGGGACTAATGAAAAACTGTTTTTT. Encoded protein: CASSHGTNEKLFF. This rearrangement joins TRBV5-6 to TRBJ1-4; D gene unclear. V shed 4 bases and J shed 2 bases, with 6 bases lying between them. This CDR3 spans 13 amino acids. CDR1 and CDR2 from the germline V gene are SGHDT and YYEEEE.

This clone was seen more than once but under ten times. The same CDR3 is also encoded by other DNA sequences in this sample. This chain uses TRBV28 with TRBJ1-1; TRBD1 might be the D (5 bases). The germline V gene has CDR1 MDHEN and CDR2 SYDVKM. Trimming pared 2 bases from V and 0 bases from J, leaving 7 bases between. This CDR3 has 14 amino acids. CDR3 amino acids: CASSLQGMNTEAFF. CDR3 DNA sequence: TGTGCCAGCAGTTTACAGGGTATGAACACTGAAGCTTTCTTT.

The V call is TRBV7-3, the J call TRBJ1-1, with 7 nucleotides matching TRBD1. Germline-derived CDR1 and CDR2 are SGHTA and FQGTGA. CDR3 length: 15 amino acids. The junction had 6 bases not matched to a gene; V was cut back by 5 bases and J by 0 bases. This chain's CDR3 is CASSLGGSMNTEAFF. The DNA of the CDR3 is TGTGCCAGCAGCCTAGGGGGCAGCATGAACACTGAAGCTTTCTTT.

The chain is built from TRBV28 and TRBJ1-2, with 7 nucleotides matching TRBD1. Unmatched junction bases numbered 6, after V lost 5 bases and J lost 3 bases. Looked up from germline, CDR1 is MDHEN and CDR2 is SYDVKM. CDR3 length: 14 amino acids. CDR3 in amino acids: CASSNVGQYYGYTF. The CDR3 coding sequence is TGTGCCAGCAGTAACGTGGGACAGTACTATGGCTACACCTTC.

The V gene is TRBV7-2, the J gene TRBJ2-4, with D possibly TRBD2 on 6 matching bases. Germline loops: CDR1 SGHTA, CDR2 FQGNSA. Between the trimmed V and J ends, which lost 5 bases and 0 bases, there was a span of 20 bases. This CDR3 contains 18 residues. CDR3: CASSPHILEGLAKNIQYF. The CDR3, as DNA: TGTGCCAGCAGCCCTCATATTTTGGAGGGTCTAGCCAAAAACATTCAGTACTTC.

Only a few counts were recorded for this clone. The CDR3 DNA reads TGTGCCAGCAGCTTACCGGGGAGGGGCTACACCTTC. The encoded protein is CASSLPGRGYTF. The rearrangement uses TRBV7-9 and TRBJ1-2, with D uncertain. CDR3 size: 12 residues. Trimming removed 2 bases from V and 8 bases from J, with 9 bases in between. CDR1 is SEHNR and CDR2 is FQNEAQ in the germline V gene (reference sequence).

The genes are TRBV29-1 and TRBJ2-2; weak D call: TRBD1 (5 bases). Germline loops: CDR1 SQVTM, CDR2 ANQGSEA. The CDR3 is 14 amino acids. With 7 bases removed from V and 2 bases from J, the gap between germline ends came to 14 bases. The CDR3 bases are TGCAGCGGAGGTGACAGAAGCAACACCGGGGAGCTGTTTTTT. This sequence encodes CSGGDRSNTGELFF.

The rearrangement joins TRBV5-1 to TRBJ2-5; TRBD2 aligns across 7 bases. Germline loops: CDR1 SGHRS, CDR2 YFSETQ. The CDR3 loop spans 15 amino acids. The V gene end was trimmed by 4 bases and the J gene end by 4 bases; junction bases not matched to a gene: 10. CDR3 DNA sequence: TGCGCCAGCAGCCCCGCTAGCGGACGGGCAGAGACCCAGTACTTC. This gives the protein CASSPASGRAETQYF.

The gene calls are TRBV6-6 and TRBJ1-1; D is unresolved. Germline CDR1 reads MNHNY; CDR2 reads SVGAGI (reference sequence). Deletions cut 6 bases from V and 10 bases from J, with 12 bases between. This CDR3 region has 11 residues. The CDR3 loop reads CASRKEEGAFF. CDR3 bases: TGTGCCAGCAGGAAAGAAGAGGGAGCTTTCTTT.

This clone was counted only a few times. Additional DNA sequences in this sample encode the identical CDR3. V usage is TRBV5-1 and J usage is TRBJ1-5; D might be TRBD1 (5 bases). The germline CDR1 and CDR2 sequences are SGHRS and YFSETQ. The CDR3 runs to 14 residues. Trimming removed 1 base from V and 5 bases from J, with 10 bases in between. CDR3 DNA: TGCGCCAGCAGCTTGTCCGGGGGAGATCAGCCCCAGCATTTT. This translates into CASSLSGGDQPQHF. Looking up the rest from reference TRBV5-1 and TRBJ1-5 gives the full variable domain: KAGVTQTPRYLIKTRGQQVTLSCSPISGHRSVSWYQQTPGQGLQFLFEYFSETQRNKGNFPGRFSGRQFSNSRSEMNVSTLELGDSALYLCASSLSGGDQPQHFGDGTRLSIL.

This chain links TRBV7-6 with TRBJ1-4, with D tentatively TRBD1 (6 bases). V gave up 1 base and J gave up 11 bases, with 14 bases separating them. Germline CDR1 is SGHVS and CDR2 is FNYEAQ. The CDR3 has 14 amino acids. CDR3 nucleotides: TGTGCCAGCAGCTTAGGCCTACAGGGTCGGAAACTGTTTTTT. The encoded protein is CASSLGLQGRKLFF.

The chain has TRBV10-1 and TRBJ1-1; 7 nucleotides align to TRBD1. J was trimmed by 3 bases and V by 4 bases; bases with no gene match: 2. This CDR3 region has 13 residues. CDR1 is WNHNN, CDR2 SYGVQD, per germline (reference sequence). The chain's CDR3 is CASSAGTDTEAFF. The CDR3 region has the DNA TGCGCCAGCAGTGCTGGGACAGACACTGAAGCTTTCTTT.

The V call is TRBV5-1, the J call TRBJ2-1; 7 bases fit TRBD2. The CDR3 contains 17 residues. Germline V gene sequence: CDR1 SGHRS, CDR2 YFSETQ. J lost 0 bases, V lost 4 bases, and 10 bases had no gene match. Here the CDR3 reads CASSLAARESSYNEQFF. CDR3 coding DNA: TGCGCCAGCAGCCTGGCGGCGCGGGAGAGCTCCTACAATGAGCAGTTCTTC.

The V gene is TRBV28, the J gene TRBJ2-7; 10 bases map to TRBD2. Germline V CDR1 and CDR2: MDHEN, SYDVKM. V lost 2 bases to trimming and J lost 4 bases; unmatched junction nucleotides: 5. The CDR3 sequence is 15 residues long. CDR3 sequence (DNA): TGTGCCAGCAGTTTAGCTAGCGGGAGAGGGTACGAGCAGTACTTC. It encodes CASSLASGRGYEQYF.

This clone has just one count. The CDR3 reads CASSPQAGNTEAFF. As DNA, the CDR3 is TGCGCCAGCAGTCCTCAGGCAGGGAACACTGAAGCTTTCTTT. The chain is built from TRBV5-1 and TRBJ1-1, with no clear D. Germline V gives CDR1 SGHRS, CDR2 YFSETQ. The CDR3 spans 14 residues. The germline V and J ends were trimmed by 5 bases and 1 base, with 12 bases remaining between them.